This T cell receptor (beta chain) was observed in a study of Tregs in tolerant kidney transplant recipients. Study-wide context: The nonmyeloablative bone marrow transplants came from related graft donors, with transient mixed chimerism.

As concerns this clone: As yet, its antigen is unknown.

The method was immunoSEQ multiplex PCR; TCRdb's version includes in-frame clones alone and lacks a portion of them. The sample holds about 83,000 clones, 95% to 98% seen once. V shed 2 bases and J shed 1 base, with 10 bases lying between them. The germline V gene has CDR1 SGHNT and CDR2 YENEEA. The CDR3 runs to 15 residues. Unstimulated Tregs (CD4+CD25+CD127-) and CD4+CD25- non-Tregs were sorted from PBMCs. General study points: Validation in larger populations is needed because few patients were studied. No direct test of biological reproducibility was done here.

The receptor was derived from a human donor who received a combined kidney and bone marrow transplant. V gene TRBV11-3 combines with J gene TRBJ2-3, with D unresolved. The sequenced sample was CD4+ T cells from blood, obtained before the transplant. The CDR3 nucleotides read TGTGCCAGCAGCTTATACGGTACTGGCACAGATACGCAGTATTTT. This sequence encodes CASSLYGTGTDTQYF. The full variable domain, with the rest looked up from reference TRBV11-3 and TRBJ2-3, is EAGVVQSPRYKIIEKKQPVAFWCNPISGHNTLYWYLQNLGQGPELLIRYENEEAVDDSQLPKDRFSAERLKGVDSTLKIQPAELGDSAVYLCASSLYGTGTDTQYFGPGTRLTVL.